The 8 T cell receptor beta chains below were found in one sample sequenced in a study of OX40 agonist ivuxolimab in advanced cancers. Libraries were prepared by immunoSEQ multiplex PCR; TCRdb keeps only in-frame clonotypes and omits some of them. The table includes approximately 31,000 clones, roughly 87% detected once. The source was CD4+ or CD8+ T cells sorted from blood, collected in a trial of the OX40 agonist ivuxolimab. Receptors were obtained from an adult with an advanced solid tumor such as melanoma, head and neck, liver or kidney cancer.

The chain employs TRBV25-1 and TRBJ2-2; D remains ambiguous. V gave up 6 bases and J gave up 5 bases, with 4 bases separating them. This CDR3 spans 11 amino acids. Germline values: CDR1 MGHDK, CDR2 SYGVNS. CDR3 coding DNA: TGTGCCAGCAGAGGGACCGGGGAGCTGTTTTTT. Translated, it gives CASRGTGELFF. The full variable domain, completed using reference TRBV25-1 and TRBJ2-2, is EADIYQTPRYLVIGTGKKITLECSQTMGHDKMYWYQQDPGMELHLIHYSYGVNSTEKGDLSSESTVSRIRTEHFPLTLESARPSHTSQYLCASRGTGELFFGEGSRLTVL.

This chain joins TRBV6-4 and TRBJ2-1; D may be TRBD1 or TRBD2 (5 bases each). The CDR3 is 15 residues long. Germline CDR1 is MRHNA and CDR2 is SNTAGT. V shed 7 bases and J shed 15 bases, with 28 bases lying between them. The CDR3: CASILYRPGPENRFF. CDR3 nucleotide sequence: TGTGCCAGCATATTGTACCGACCGGGGCCCGAGAATCGGTTCTTC.

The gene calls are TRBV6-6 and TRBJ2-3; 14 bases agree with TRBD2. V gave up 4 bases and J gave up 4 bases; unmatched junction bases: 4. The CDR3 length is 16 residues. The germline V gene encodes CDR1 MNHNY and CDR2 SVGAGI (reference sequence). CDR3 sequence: CASSSQTSGRADTQYF. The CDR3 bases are TGTGCCAGCAGTTCCCAGACTAGCGGGAGGGCAGATACGCAGTATTTT.

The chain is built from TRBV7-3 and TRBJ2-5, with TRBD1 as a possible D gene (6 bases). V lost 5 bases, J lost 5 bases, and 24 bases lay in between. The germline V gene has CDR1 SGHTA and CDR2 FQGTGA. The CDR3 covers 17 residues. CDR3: CASSPGAPGPPRETQYF. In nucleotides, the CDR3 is TGTGCCAGCAGCCCAGGGGCACCGGGGCCCCCGAGGGAGACCCAGTACTTC.

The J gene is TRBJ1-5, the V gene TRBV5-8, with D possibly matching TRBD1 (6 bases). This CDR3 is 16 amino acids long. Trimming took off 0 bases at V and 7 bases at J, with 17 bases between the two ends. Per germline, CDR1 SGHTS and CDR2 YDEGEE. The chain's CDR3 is CASSLGVSGAHQPQHF. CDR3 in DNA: TGTGCCAGCAGCTTGGGAGTGTCGGGGGCACACCAGCCCCAGCATTTT.

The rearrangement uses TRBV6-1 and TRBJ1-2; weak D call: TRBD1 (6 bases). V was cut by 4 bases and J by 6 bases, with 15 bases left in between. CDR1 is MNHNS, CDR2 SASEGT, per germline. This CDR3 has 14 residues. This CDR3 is CASSGRGGDDGYTF. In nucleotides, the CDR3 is TGTGCCAGCAGTGGTAGGGGGGGAGATGATGGCTACACCTTC.

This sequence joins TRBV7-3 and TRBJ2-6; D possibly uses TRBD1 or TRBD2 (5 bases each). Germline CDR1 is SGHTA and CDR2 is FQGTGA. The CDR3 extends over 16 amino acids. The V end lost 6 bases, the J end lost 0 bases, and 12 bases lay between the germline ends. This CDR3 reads CASRGTGRSGANVLTF. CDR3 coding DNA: TGTGCCAGCAGGGGAACGGGACGCTCTGGGGCCAACGTCCTGACTTTC.

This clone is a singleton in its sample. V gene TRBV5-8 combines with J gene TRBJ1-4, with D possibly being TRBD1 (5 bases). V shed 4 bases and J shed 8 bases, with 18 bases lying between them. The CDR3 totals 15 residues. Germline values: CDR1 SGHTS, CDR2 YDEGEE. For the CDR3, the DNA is TGTGCCAGCAGCCATAGGGGAAAAGGGAGGGAAAAACTGTTTTTT. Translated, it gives CASSHRGKGREKLFF. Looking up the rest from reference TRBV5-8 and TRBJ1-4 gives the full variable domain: EAGVTQSPTHLIKTRGQQATLRCSPISGHTSVYWYQQALGLGLQFLLWYDEGEERNRGNFPPRFSGRQFPNYSSELNVNALELEDSALYLCASSHRGKGREKLFFGSGTQLSVL.